The 4 T cell receptor beta chains presented below share a single source sample, sequenced in a study of response to subunit inactivated influenza vaccine. A single record per CDR3 protein comes from TCRdb applying MiXCR to the RT-PCR reads. Of around 500,000 distinct CDR3 sequences listed, over 9.5% are singletons. The input for sequencing was PBMCs from blood, taken roughly 45 days after vaccination. All receptors derive from a man over 45 who received an inactivated influenza vaccine.

The sample holds a few counts of this clonotype. The chain carries TRBV4-2 and TRBJ2-7; 7 bases align to TRBD1. From germline, CDR1 is LGHNA and CDR2 YNFKEQ. The CDR3 totals 17 residues. J gave up 4 bases and V 2 bases, and 14 bases lay outside the gene matches. The CDR3 region is CASSQPIFRDRNYEQYF. The CDR3 DNA reads TGTGCCAGCAGCCAACCTATATTCCGGGACAGAAATTACGAGCAGTACTTC.

This sequence joins TRBV7-2 and TRBJ2-7, with TRBD1 matching 8 bases. V shed 5 bases, J shed 3 bases, and the junction held 9 bases outside the gene matches. Germline CDR1 reads SGHTA; CDR2 reads FQGNSA. CDR3 length: 15 residues. For the CDR3, the DNA is TGTGCCAGCAGCCAAAGATCAGGGGGCCACTACGAGCAGTACTTC. Its protein product is CASSQRSGGHYEQYF. The full variable domain, in which reference TRBV7-2 and TRBJ2-7 provide the parts outside the CDR3, is GAGVSQSPSNKVTEKGKDVELRCDPISGHTALYWYRQSLGQGLEFLIYFQGNSAPDKSGLPSDRFSAERTGGSVSTLTIQRTQQEDSAVYLCASSQRSGGHYEQYFGPGTRLTVT.

This clonotype occurred many times. V gene TRBV20-1 combines with J gene TRBJ2-7; D gene ambiguous. V gave up 5 bases and J gave up 4 bases, with 9 bases separating them. The CDR3 consists of 11 residues. Germline V gene lookup returns CDR1 DFQATT and CDR2 SNEGSKA (reference sequence). CDR3 amino acids: CSAGLIYEQYF. CDR3 DNA sequence: TGCAGTGCTGGGCTGATTTACGAGCAGTACTTC.

In nucleotides, the CDR3 is TGTGCCAGCAGTTACTCGGGCAGTAATGAAAAACTGTTTTTT. Translated: CASSYSGSNEKLFF. The chain uses TRBV6-5 and TRBJ1-4; D is unresolved. The germline V gene encodes CDR1 MNHEY and CDR2 SVGAGI. The germline V and J ends were trimmed by 0 bases and 4 bases, with 6 bases remaining between them. CDR3 length: 14 amino acids.